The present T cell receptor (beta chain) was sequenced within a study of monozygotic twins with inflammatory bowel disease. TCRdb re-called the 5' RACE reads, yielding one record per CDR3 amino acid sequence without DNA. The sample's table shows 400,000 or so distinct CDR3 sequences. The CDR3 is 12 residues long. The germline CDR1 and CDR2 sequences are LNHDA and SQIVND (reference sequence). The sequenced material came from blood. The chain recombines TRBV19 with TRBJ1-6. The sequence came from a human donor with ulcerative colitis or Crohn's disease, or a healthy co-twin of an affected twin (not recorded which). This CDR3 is CASSTLWSPLHF.